A single sample gave rise to the 8 T cell receptor beta chains below, sequenced in a study of blood T cell repertoires in COVID-19. The table came from immunoSEQ multiplex PCR; TCRdb's copy has only in-frame clones and leaves some out. Here the sample spans 180,000 or so clones, about 86% being singletons. Specimen: peripheral blood. Receptors were obtained from a man aged 55 to 70 with acute or convalescent COVID-19.

As DNA, the CDR3 is TGCGCCAGCAGGTCCGGGACAGCGGATGAGACCCAGTACTTC. Its translation is CASRSGTADETQYF. The chain has TRBV5-1 and TRBJ2-5; TRBD1 agrees at 7 bases. The CDR3 has 14 amino acids. V shed 5 bases, J shed 5 bases, and the junction held 9 bases outside the gene matches. Germline CDR1 and CDR2: SGHRS and YFSETQ.

V usage is TRBV30 and J usage is TRBJ2-1; the D gene is possibly TRBD1 (7 bases). CDR1 is GTSNPN, CDR2 SVGIG, per germline (reference sequence). Trimming pared 2 bases from V and 6 bases from J, leaving 26 bases between. The CDR3 has 18 amino acids. CDR3 coding DNA: TGTGCCTGGAGTCAAACTATTACCTTGACAGGGAGGATCAATGAGCAGTTCTTC. Amino acid sequence: CAWSQTITLTGRINEQFF. Together with reference TRBV30 and TRBJ2-1, the CDR3 gives the full variable domain: SQTIHQWPATLVQPVGSPLSLECTVEGTSNPNLYWYRQAAGRGLQLLFYSVGIGQISSEVPQNLSASRPQDRQFILSSKKLLLSDSGFYLCAWSQTITLTGRINEQFFGPGTRLTVL.

The chain couples TRBV2 to TRBJ2-5; D possibly corresponds to TRBD2 (5 bases). V shed 7 bases and J shed 1 base, with 13 bases lying between them. CDR1 and CDR2 (germline): SNHLY, FYNNEI. CDR3 size: 14 residues. CDR3: CASTVAWAQETQYF. Here the CDR3 DNA reads TGTGCCAGCACAGTAGCGTGGGCCCAAGAGACCCAGTACTTC.

The gene calls are TRBV7-9 and TRBJ1-1; D is unresolved. V lost 1 base and J lost 3, with 6 bases in between. The CDR3 length is 13 residues. The germline CDR1 and CDR2 sequences are SEHNR and FQNEAQ (reference sequence). The CDR3 spells CASSLDMDTEAFF. The CDR3 DNA sequence: TGTGCCAGCAGCTTAGACATGGACACTGAAGCTTTCTTT.

The chain is built from TRBV6-4 and TRBJ1-1; no definite D call. From germline, CDR1 is MRHNA and CDR2 SNTAGT. The CDR3 runs to 13 residues. Trimming stripped 4 bases from V and 2 bases from J, with 8 bases between. DNA of the CDR3: TGTGCCAGCAGTGCAGAATACAACACTGAAGCTTTCTTT. This translates into CASSAEYNTEAFF.

The rearrangement joins TRBV11-2 to TRBJ2-3; 9 bases are shared with TRBD2. With 1 base clipped from V and 1 base from J, the junction kept 9 bases outside the gene matches. This CDR3 has 18 amino acids. Germline V gene lookup returns CDR1 SGHAT and CDR2 FQNNGV. The CDR3 sequence is CASSLVKGTSIGTDTQYF. The DNA for the CDR3 is TGTGCCAGCAGCTTAGTAAAGGGGACTAGCATCGGCACAGATACGCAGTATTTT. The entire variable domain, with the rest obtained from reference TRBV11-2 and TRBJ2-3, is as follows: EAGVAQSPRYKIIEKRQSVAFWCNPISGHATLYWYQQILGQGPKLLIQFQNNGVVDDSQLPKDRFSAERLKGVDSTLKIQPAKLEDSAVYLCASSLVKGTSIGTDTQYFGPGTRLTVL.

The chain employs TRBV18 and TRBJ2-3; 8 bases agree with TRBD2. J was trimmed by 2 bases and V by 3 bases; bases with no gene match: 7. The CDR3 length is 16 residues. Germline loops: CDR1 KGHSH, CDR2 LQKENI. The CDR3 DNA is TGTGCCAGCTCACCCCTCCCCGGGAGGGCCACAGATACGCAGTATTTT. This codes for CASSPLPGRATDTQYF.

The genes are TRBV28 and TRBJ1-2; D possibly corresponds to TRBD1 (6 bases). Trimming left V 5 bases short and J 4 bases short, with 14 bases between. CDR1 and CDR2 (germline): MDHEN, SYDVKM. The CDR3 contains 14 residues. Here the CDR3 reads CASSVRGVGYGYTF. CDR3 in DNA: TGTGCCAGCAGTGTCAGGGGCGTTGGCTATGGCTACACCTTC.